The next 8 T cell receptor beta chains were all read from a single sample in a study of regulatory T cells. These receptors lack a known antigen. Primers: 52 TRBV forward and 13 TRBJ reverse. Here immunoSEQ multiplex PCR was the method, and the copy in TCRdb shows in-frame clones only, minus some. Of some 30,000 clones listed, about 93% were seen once; the top ten hold around 0.94%. Whole-study results and caveats: In CD3G-deficient patients, conventional CD4+ T cells were enriched for hydrophobic CDR3 residues at positions 6 and 7.

The source material was conventional CD4+ T cells sorted from blood. The receptors were gathered from a child aged 2-15 years with CD3G deficiency.

The CDR3 bases are TGTGCCAGCAGTTCACCGGACCGCGAGCAGTACTTC. As protein: CASSSPDREQYF. The rearrangement links TRBV28 to TRBJ2-7; D not certain. The germline gives CDR1 MDHEN, CDR2 SYDVKM. CDR3 length equals 12 residues. Deletions cut 4 bases from V and 6 bases from J, with 10 bases between. The whole variable domain, filled in from reference TRBV28 and TRBJ2-7, reads DVKVTQSSRYLVKRTGEKVFLECVQDMDHENMFWYRQDPGLGLRLIYFSYDVKMKEKGDIPEGYSVSREKKERFSLILESASTNQTSMYLCASSSPDREQYFGPGTRLTVT.

Only a few counts were recorded for this clone. The chain couples TRBV28 to TRBJ1-2, with 12 bases fitting TRBD1. Trimming took 8 bases from V and 6 from J; bases not matched to a gene: 1. The CDR3 consists of 12 residues. Germline V gene sequence: CDR1 MDHEN, CDR2 SYDVKM. CDR3 region: CASWDRGHGYTF. In DNA form, the CDR3 reads TGTGCCAGCTGGGACAGGGGGCATGGCTACACCTTC.

The V and J genes are TRBV7-9 and TRBJ2-2; D unclear. The length of the CDR3 is 13 residues. The V gene's germline CDR1 is SEHNR and CDR2 FQNEAQ (reference sequence). Between the trimmed V and J ends, which lost 3 bases and 6 bases, there was a span of 8 bases. The CDR3 DNA is TGTGCCAGCAGCTTCCCAGGATCCGGGGAGCTGTTTTTT. Translated: CASSFPGSGELFF.

V is TRBV28 and J is TRBJ1-1; D is ambiguous. V lost 4 bases to trimming and J lost 1 base, with 4 bases between them. CDR3 length: 12 residues. Looked up from germline, CDR1 is MDHEN and CDR2 is SYDVKM. Here the CDR3 DNA reads TGTGCCAGCAGTTCGAGGAACACTGAAGCTTTCTTT. Protein: CASSSRNTEAFF.

This clone appeared once. The gene calls are TRBV21-1 and TRBJ2-2. TRBV21-1 constitutes a pseudogene. The length of the CDR3 is 14 residues. The CDR3 protein is CASRARPSARELFF. The DNA of the CDR3 is TGTGCCAGCAGGGCCCGACCGTCTGCGAGGGAGCTGTTTTTT.

The sample holds one count of this clone. This sequence joins TRBV6-1 and TRBJ1-2, with D uncertain. The CDR3 totals 12 residues. V lost 1 base, J lost 4 bases, and 4 bases lay in between. Germline lookup yields CDR1 MNHNS and CDR2 SASEGT. CDR3 bases: TGTGCCAGCAGTGAAGTCGGCTATGGCTACACCTTC. Translated: CASSEVGYGYTF.

The V gene is TRBV4-2, the J gene TRBJ2-3; D remains unclear. The CDR3 runs to 15 residues. Trimming removed 0 bases from V and 3 bases from J, with 10 bases in between. Germline values: CDR1 LGHNA, CDR2 YNFKEQ. The CDR3 loop is CASSQEMPITDTQYF. The DNA for the CDR3 is TGTGCCAGCAGCCAAGAAATGCCGATTACAGATACGCAGTATTTT.

The chain joins TRBV5-1 to TRBJ1-1, with D possibly matching TRBD1 (5 bases). V was shortened by 0 bases and J by 1 base, with 16 bases between the two germline ends. The CDR3 has 17 residues. Germline V gene sequence: CDR1 SGHRS, CDR2 YFSETQ. The CDR3 DNA sequence: TGCGCCAGCAGCTTGGTGAGTGGGGACGGGCGGAACACTGAAGCTTTCTTT. This gives the protein CASSLVSGDGRNTEAFF. Full variable domain (missing parts from reference TRBV5-1 and TRBJ1-1): KAGVTQTPRYLIKTRGQQVTLSCSPISGHRSVSWYQQTPGQGLQFLFEYFSETQRNKGNFPGRFSGRQFSNSRSEMNVSTLELGDSALYLCASSLVSGDGRNTEAFFGQGTRLTVV.